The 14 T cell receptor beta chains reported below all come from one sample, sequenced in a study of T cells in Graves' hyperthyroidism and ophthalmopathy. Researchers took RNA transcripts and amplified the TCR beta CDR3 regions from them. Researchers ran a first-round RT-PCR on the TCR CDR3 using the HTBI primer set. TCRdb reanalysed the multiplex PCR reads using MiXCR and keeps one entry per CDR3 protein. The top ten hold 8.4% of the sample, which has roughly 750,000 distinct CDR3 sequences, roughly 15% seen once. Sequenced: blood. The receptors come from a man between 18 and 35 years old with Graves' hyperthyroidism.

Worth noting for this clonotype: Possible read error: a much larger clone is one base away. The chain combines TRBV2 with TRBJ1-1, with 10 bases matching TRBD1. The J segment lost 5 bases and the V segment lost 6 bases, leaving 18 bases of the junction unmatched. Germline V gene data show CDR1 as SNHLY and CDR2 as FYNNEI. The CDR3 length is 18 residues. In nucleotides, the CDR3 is TGTGCCAGCAGAGGAATCGGGACAGGGGACTCTCCGGTTACTGAAGCTTTCTTT. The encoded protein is CASRGIGTGDSPVTEAFF.

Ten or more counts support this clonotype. Here the CDR3 reads CASSLGQLDEQYF. DNA of the CDR3: TGTGCCAGCAGCTTAGGACAACTAGACGAGCAGTACTTC. The chain recombines TRBV7-9 with TRBJ2-7, with a weak D call TRBD2 (5 bases). With 1 base removed from V and 5 bases from J, the gap between germline ends came to 9 bases. The germline CDR1 and CDR2 sequences are SEHNR and FQNEAQ (reference sequence). This CDR3 spans 13 amino acids. The full variable domain, with the rest looked up from reference TRBV7-9 and TRBJ2-7, is DTGVSQNPRHKITKRGQNVTFRCDPISEHNRLYWYRQTLGQGPEFLTYFQNEAQLEKSRLLSDRFSAERPKGSFSTLEIQRTEQGDSAMYLCASSLGQLDEQYFGPGTRLTVT.

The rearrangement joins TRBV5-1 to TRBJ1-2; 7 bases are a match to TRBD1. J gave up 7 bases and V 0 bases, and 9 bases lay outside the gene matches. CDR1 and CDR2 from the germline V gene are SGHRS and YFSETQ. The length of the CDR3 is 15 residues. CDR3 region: CASSLGPGQAVGYTF. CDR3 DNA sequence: TGCGCCAGCAGCTTGGGACCTGGACAGGCGGTTGGCTACACCTTC.

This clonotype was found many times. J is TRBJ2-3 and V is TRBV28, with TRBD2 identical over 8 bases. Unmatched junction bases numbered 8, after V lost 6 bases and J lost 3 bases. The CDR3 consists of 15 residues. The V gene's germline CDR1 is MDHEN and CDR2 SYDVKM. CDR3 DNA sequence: TGTGCCAGCAGGCTGGCGGGAGGCGGGACAGATACGCAGTATTTT. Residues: CASRLAGGGTDTQYF.

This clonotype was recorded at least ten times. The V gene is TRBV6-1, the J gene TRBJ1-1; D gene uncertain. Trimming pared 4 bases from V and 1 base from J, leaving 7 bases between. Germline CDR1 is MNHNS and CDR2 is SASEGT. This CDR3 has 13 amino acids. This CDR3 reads CASSGAQNTEAFF. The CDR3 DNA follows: TGTGCCAGCAGTGGGGCCCAGAACACTGAAGCTTTCTTT.

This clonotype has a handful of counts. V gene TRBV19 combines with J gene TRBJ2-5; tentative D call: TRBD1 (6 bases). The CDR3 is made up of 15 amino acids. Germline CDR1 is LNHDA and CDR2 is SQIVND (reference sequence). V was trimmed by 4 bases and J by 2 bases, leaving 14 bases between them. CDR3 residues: CASSTGPGQQETQYF. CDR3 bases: TGTGCCAGTAGTACGGGGCCCGGACAGCAAGAGACCCAGTACTTC.

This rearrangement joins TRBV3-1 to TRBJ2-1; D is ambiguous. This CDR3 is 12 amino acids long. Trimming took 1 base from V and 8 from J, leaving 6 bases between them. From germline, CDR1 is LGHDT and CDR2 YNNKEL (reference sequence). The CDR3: CASSQVSDEQFF. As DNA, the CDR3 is TGTGCCAGCAGCCAAGTATCGGATGAGCAGTTCTTC.

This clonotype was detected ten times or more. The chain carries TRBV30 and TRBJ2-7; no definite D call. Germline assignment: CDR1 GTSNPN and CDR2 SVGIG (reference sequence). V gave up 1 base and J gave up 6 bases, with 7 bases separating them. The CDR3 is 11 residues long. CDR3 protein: CAWSGPREQYF. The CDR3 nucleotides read TGTGCCTGGAGTGGTCCTCGCGAGCAGTACTTC.

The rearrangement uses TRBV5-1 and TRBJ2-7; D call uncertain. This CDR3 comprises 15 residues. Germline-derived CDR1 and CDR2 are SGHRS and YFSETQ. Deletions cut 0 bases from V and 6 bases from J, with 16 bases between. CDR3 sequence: CASSLVGSEPSEQYF. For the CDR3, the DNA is TGCGCCAGCAGCTTGGTGGGGTCCGAGCCTTCCGAGCAGTACTTC.

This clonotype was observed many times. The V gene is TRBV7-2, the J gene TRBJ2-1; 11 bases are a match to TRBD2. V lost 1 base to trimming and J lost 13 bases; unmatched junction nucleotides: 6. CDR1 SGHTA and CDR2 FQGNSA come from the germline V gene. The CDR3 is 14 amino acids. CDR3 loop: CASSLETSGTRQFF. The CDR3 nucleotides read TGTGCCAGCAGCTTAGAGACTAGCGGGACTCGTCAGTTCTTC.

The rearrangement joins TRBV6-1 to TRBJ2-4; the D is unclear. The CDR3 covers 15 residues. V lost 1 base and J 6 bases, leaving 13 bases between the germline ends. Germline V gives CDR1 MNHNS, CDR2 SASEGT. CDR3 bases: TGTGCCAGCAGTGAAGGGTTGGGCGTTTCAAACATTCAGTACTTC. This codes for CASSEGLGVSNIQYF.

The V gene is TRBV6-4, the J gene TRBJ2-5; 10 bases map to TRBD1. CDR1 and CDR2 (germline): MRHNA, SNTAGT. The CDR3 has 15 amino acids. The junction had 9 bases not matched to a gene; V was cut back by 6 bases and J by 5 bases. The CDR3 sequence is CASSQTGGNCETQYF. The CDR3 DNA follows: TGTGCCAGCAGCCAGACAGGGGGCAATTGCGAGACCCAGTACTTC.

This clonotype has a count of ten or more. The CDR3 DNA is TGTGCCACAGCGGGGGGGCGCGATCAGCCCCAGCATTTT. Its translation is CATAGGRDQPQHF. J is TRBJ1-5 and V is TRBV18, with a possible D match to TRBD1 (6 bases). Germline CDR1 and CDR2: KGHSH and LQKENI. CDR3 length: 13 amino acids. V lost 10 bases, J lost 5 bases, and 15 bases lay in between.

CDR3 nucleotide sequence: TGTGCCAGCAGCTTAAGGACCGGTGGAAACATTCAGTACTTC. This sequence encodes CASSLRTGGNIQYF. This rearrangement joins TRBV7-6 to TRBJ2-4; D call uncertain. V dropped 2 bases and J dropped 6 bases, with 11 bases sitting between them. The CDR3 totals 14 residues. The germline V gene encodes CDR1 SGHVS and CDR2 FNYEAQ. The complete variable domain, with remaining parts taken from reference TRBV7-6 and TRBJ2-4, reads GAGVSQSPRYKVTKRGQDVALRCDPISGHVSLYWYRQALGQGPEFLTYFNYEAQQDKSGLPNDRFSAERPEGSISTLTIQRTEQRDSAMYRCASSLRTGGNIQYFGAGTRLSVL.